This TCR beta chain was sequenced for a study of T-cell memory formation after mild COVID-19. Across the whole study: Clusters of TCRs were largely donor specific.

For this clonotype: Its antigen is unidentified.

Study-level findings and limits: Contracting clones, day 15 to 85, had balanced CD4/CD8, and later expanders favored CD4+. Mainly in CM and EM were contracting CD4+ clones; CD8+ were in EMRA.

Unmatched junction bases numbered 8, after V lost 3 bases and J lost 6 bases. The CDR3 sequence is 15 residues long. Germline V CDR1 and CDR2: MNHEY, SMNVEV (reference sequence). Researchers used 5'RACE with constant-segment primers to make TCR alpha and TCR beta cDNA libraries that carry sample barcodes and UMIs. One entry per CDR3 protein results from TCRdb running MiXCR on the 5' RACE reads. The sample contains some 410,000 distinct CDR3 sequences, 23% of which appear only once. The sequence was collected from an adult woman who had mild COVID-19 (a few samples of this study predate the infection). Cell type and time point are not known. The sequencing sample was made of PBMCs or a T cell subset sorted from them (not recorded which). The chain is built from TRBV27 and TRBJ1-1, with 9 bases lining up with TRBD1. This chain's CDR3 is CASSFLDRGASEAFF. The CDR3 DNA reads TGTGCCAGCAGTTTCCTGGACAGGGGCGCCTCTGAAGCTTTCTTT.